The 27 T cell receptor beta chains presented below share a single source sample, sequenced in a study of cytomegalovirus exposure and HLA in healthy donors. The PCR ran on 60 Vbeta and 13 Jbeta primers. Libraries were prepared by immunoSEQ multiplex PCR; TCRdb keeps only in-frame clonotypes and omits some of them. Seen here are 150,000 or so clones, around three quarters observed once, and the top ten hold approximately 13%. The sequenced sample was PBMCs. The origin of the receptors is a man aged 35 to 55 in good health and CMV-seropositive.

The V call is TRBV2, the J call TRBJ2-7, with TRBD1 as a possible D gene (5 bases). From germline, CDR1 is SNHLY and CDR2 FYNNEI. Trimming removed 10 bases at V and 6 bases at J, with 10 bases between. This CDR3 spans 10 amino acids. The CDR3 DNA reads TGTGCCACTACAAGGGGCGAGCAGTACTTC. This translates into CATTRGEQYF. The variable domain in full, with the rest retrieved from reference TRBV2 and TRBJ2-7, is EPEVTQTPSHQVTQMGQEVILRCVPISNHLYFYWYRQILGQKVEFLVSFYNNEISEKSEIFDDQFSVERPDGSNFTLKIRSTKLEDSAMYFCATTRGEQYFGPGTRLTVT.

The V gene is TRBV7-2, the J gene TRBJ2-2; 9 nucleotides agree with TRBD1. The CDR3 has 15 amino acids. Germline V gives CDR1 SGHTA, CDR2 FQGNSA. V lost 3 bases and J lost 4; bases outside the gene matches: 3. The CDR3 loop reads CASSFRDRATGELFF. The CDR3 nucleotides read TGTGCCAGCAGCTTCCGGGACAGGGCCACCGGGGAGCTGTTTTTT.

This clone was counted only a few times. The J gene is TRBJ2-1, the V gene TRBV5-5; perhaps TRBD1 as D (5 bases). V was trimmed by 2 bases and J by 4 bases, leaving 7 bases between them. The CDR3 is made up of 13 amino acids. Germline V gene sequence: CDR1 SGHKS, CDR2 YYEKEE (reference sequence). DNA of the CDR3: TGTGCCAGCAGCTTTGACAGTTACAATGAGCAGTTCTTC. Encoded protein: CASSFDSYNEQFF.

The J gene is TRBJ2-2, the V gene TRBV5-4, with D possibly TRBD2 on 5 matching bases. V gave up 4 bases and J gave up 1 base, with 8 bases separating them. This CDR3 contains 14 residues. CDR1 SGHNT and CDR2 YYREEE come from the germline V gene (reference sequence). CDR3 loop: CASSGRENTGELFF. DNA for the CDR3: TGTGCCAGCAGCGGCCGGGAGAACACCGGGGAGCTGTTTTTT.

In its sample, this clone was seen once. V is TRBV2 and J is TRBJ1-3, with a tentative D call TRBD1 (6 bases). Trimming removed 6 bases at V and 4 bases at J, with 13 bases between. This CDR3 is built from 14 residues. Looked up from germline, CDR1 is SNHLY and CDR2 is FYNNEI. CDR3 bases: TGTGCCAGCAGAGGACGGGACATCGGAAACACCATATATTTT. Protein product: CASRGRDIGNTIYF.

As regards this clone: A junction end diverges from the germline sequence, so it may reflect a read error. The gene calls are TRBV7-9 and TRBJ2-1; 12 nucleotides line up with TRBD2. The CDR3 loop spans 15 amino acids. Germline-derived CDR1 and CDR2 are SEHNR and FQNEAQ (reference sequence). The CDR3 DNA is TGTGCCAGCAGCCTAGCGGGAGGGGTTTACAATGAGCAGTTCTTC. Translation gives CASSLAGGVYNEQFF.

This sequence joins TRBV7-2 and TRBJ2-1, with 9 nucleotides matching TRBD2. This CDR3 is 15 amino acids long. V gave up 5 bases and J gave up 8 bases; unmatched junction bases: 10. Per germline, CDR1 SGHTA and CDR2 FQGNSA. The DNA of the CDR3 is TGTGCCAGCAGCGTAACCGGGACTAGCTGGGATGAGCAGTTCTTC. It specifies CASSVTGTSWDEQFF.

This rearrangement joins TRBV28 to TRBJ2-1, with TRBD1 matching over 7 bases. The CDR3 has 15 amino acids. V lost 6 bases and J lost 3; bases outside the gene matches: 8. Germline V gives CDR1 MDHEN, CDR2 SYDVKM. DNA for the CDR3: TGTGCCAGCAGGGACAGGAGCCCCCGCTACAATGAGCAGTTCTTC. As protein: CASRDRSPRYNEQFF.

The CDR3 reads CASSLAGTGELFF. For the CDR3, the DNA is TGTGCCAGCAGCTTGGCCGGGACCGGGGAGCTGTTTTTT. This chain uses TRBV5-4 with TRBJ2-2; D remains unclear. V was shortened by 0 bases and J by 5 bases, with 5 bases between the two germline ends. Germline V gives CDR1 SGHNT, CDR2 YYREEE (reference sequence). This CDR3 spans 13 amino acids.

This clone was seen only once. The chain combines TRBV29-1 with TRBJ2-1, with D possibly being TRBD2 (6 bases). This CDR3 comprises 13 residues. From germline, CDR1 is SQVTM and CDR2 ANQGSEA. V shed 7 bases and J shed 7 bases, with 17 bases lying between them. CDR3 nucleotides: TGCAGCGCGAGCCGACTAGGGGTTAATGAGCAGTTCTTC. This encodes CSASRLGVNEQFF.

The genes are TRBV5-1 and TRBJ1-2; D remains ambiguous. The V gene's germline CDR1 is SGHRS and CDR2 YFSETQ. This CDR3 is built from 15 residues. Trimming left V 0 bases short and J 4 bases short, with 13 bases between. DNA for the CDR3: TGCGCCAGCAGCTTGGATCAGGTACCCGGCTATGGCTACACCTTC. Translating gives CASSLDQVPGYGYTF.

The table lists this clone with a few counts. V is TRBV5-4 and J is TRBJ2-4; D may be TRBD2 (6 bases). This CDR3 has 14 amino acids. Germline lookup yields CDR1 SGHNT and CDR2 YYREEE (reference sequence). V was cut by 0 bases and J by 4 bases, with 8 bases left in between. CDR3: CASSLDSGKNIQYF. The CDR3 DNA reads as TGTGCCAGCAGCTTGGATAGCGGAAAAAACATTCAGTACTTC.

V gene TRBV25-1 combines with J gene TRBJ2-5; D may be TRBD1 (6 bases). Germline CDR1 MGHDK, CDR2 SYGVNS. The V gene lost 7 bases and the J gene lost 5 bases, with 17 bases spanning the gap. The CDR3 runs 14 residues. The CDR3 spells CASKDRATGETQYF. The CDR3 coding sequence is TGTGCCAGCAAAGACCGGGCCACAGGGGAGACCCAGTACTTC.

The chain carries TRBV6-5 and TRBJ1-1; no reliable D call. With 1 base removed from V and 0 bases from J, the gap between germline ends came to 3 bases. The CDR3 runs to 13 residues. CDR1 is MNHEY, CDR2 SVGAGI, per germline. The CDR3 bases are TGTGCCAGCAGTTACTTCGTGAACACTGAAGCTTTCTTT. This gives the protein CASSYFVNTEAFF.

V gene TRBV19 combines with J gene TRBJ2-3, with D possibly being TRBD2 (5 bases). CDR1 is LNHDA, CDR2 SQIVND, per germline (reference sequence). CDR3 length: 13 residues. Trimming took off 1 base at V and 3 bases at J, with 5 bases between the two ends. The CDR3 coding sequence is TGTGCCAGTAGTATAGGGAGGACAGATACGCAGTATTTT. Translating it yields CASSIGRTDTQYF.

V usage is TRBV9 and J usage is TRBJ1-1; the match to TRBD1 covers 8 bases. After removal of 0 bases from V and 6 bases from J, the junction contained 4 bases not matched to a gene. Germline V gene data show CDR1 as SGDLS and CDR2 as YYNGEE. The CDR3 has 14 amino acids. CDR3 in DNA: TGTGCCAGCAGCGTAGAGGACAGGGACCCTGAAGCTTTCTTT. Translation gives CASSVEDRDPEAFF.

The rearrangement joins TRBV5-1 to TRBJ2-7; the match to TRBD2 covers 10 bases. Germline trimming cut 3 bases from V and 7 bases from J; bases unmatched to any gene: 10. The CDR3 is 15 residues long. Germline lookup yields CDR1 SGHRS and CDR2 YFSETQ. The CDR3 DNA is TGCGCCAGCAGCTCAACACTAGCGGGGTCGGCGGAGCAGTACTTC. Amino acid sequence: CASSSTLAGSAEQYF.

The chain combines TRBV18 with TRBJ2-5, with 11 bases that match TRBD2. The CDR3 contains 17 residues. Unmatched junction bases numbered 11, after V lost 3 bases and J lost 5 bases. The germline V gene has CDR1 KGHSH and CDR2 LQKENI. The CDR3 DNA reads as TGTGCCAGCTCACCCGGGCTAGCGGGAGGTGGCCAGGAGACCCAGTACTTC. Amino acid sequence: CASSPGLAGGGQETQYF.

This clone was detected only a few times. CDR3 sequence (DNA): TGCGCCAGCAGCTTGGGTGCTAGCGGGGGTTCCTACGAGCAGTACTTC. Encoded protein: CASSLGASGGSYEQYF. The chain uses TRBV5-1 and TRBJ2-7; 10 positions agree with TRBD2. The ends lost 0 bases at V and 1 base at J; junction bases unmatched: 4. The CDR3 length is 16 residues. CDR1 is SGHRS and CDR2 is YFSETQ in the germline V gene.

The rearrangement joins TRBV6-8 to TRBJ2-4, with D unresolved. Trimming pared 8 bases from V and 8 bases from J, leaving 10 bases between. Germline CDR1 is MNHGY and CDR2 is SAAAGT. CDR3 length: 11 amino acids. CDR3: CASPFRYIQYF. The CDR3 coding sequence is TGTGCCAGCCCGTTTCGGTACATTCAGTACTTC.

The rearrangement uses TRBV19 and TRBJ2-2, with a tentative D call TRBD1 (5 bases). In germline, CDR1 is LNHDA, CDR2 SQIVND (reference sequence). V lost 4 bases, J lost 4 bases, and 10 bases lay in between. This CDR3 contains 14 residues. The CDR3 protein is CASSNQGSTGELFF. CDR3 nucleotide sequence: TGTGCCAGTAGTAACCAGGGTTCCACCGGGGAGCTGTTTTTT.

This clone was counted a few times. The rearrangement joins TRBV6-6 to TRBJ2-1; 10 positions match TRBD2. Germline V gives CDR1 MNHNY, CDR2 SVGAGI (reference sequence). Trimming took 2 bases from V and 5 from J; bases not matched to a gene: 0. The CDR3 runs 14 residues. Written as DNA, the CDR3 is TGTGCCAGCAGTTACACTAGCGGGAACAATGAGCAGTTCTTC. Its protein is CASSYTSGNNEQFF.

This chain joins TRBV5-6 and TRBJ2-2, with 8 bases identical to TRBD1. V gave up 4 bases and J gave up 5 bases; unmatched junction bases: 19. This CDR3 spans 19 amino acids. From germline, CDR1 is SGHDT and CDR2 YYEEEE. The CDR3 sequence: CASSHLVDRESRGTGELFF. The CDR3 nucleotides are TGTGCCAGCAGCCATCTTGTGGACAGGGAAAGTAGGGGGACCGGGGAGCTGTTTTTT.

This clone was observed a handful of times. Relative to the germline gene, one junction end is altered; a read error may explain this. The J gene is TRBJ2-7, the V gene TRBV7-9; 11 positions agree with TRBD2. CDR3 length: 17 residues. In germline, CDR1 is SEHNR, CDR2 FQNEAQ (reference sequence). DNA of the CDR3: TGTTCCAGCAGCTTAAGGGCCCTAGCGGGAGGCCCCTACGAGCAGTACTTC. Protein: CSSSLRALAGGPYEQYF.

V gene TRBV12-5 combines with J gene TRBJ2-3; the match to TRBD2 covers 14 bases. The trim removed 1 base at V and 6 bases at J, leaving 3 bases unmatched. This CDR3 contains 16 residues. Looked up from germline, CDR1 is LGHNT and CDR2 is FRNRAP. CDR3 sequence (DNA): TGTGCTAGTGGTTTGGGACTAGCGGGAGGGGCCGATACGCAGTATTTT. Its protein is CASGLGLAGGADTQYF. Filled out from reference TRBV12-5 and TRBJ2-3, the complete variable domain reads DARVTQTPRHKVTEMGQEVTMRCQPILGHNTVFWYRQTMMQGLELLAYFRNRAPLDDSGMPKDRFSAEMPDATLATLKIQPSEPRDSAVYFCASGLGLAGGADTQYFGPGTRLTVL.

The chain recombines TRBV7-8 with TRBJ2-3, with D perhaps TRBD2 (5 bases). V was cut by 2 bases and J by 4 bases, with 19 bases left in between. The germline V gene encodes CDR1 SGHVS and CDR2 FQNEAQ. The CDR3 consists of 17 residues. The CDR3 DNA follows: TGTGCCAGCAGCTTAAGCGGCACATATCAGAGGCCAGATACGCAGTATTTT. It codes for CASSLSGTYQRPDTQYF. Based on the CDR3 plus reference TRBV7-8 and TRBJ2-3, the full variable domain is GAGVSQSPRYKVAKRGQDVALRCDPISGHVSLFWYQQALGQGPEFLTYFQNEAQLDKSGLPSDRFFAERPEGSVSTLKIQRTQQEDSAVYLCASSLSGTYQRPDTQYFGPGTRLTVL.

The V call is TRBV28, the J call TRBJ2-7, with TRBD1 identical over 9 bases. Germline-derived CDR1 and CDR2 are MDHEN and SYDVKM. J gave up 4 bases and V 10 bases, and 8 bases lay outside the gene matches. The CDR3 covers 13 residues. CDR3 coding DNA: TGTGCCACCCGAACAGGGGGCCGGTACGAGCAGTACTTC. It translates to CATRTGGRYEQYF.